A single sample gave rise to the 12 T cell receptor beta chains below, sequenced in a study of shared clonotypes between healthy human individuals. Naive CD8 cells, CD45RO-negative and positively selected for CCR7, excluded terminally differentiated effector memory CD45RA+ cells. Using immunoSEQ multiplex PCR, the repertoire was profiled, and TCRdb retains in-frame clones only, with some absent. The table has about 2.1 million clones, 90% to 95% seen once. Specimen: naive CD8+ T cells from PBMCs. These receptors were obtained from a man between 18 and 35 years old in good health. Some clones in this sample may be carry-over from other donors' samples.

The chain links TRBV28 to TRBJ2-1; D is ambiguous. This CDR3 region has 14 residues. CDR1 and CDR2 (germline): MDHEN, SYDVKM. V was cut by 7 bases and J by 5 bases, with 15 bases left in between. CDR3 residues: CASTPIRPDNEQFF. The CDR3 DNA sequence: TGTGCCAGCACCCCAATCCGTCCCGACAATGAGCAGTTCTTC. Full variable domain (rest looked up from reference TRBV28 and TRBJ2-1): DVKVTQSSRYLVKRTGEKVFLECVQDMDHENMFWYRQDPGLGLRLIYFSYDVKMKEKGDIPEGYSVSREKKERFSLILESASTNQTSMYLCASTPIRPDNEQFFGPGTRLTVL.

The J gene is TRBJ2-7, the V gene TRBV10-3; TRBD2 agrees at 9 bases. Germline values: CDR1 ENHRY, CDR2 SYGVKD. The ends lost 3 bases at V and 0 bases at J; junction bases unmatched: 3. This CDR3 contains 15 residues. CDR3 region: CAISELAGFSYEQYF. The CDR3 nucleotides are TGTGCCATCAGTGAACTAGCGGGCTTCTCCTACGAGCAGTACTTC.

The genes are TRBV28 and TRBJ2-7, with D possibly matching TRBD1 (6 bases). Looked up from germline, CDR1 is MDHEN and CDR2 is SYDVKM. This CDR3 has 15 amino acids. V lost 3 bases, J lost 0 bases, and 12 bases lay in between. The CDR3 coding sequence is TGTGCCAGCAGTTTTTCCGGGACAACCTCCTACGAGCAGTACTTC. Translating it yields CASSFSGTTSYEQYF.

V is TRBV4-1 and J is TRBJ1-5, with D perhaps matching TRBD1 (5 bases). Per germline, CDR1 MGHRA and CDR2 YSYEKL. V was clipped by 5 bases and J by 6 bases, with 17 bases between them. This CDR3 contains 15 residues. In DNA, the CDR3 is TGCGCCAGCAGCTACCGCGGCAGGGCGGGTCAGCCCCAGCATTTT. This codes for CASSYRGRAGQPQHF.

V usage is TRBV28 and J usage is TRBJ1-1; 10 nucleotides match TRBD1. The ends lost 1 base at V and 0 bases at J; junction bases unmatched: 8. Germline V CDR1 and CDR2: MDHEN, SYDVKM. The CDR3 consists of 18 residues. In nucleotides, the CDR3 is TGTGCCAGCAGTTTATTGGCGGGACAGGGGTTCATGAACACTGAAGCTTTCTTT. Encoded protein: CASSLLAGQGFMNTEAFF.

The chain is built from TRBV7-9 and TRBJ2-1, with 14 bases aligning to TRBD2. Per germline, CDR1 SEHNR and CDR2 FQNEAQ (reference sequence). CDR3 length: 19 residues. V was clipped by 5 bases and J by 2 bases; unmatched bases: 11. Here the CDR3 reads CASSPRGLAGAHTYNEQFF. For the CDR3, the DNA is TGTGCCAGCAGCCCCCGGGGACTAGCGGGAGCTCATACCTACAATGAGCAGTTCTTC.

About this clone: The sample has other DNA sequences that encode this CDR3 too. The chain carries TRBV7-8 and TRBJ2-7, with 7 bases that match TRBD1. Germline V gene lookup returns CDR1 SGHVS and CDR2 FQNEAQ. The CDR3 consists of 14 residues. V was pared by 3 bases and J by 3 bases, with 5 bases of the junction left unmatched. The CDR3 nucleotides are TGTGCCAGCAGCTTCCGGGACAGCAGCTACGAGCAGTACTTC. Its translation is CASSFRDSSYEQYF.

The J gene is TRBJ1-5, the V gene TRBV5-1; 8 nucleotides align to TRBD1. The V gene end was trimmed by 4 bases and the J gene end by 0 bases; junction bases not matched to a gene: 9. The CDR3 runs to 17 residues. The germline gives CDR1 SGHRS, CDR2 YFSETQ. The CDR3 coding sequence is TGCGCCAGCAGCCTGACAGGGGACGTTTATAGCAATCAGCCCCAGCATTTT. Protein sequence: CASSLTGDVYSNQPQHF.

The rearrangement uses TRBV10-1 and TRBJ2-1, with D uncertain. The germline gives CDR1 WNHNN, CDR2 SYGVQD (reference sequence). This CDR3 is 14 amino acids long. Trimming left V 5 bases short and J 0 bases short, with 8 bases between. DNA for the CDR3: TGCGCCAGCAGTCCCAGGAGCTCCTACAATGAGCAGTTCTTC. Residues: CASSPRSSYNEQFF.

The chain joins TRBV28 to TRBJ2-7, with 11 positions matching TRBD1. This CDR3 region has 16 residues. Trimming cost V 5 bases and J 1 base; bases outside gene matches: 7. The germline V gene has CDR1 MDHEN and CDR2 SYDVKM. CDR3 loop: CASSHRRDRGSYEQYF. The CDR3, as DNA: TGTGCCAGCAGTCACCGAAGGGACAGGGGGTCCTACGAGCAGTACTTC.

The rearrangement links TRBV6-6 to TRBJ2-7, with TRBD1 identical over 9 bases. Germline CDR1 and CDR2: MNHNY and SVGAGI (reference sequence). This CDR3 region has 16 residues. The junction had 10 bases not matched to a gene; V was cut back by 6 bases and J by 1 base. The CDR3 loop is CASRHRGTGSSYEQYF. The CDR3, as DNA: TGTGCCAGCAGGCACCGAGGGACAGGGAGTTCCTACGAGCAGTACTTC.

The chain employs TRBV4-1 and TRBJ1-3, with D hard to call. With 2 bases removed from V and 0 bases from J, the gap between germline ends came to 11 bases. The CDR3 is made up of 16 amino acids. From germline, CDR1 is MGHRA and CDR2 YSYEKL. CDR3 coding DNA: TGCGCCAGCAGCCAACAAATCGCGAGCTCTGGAAACACCATATATTTT. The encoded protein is CASSQQIASSGNTIYF.